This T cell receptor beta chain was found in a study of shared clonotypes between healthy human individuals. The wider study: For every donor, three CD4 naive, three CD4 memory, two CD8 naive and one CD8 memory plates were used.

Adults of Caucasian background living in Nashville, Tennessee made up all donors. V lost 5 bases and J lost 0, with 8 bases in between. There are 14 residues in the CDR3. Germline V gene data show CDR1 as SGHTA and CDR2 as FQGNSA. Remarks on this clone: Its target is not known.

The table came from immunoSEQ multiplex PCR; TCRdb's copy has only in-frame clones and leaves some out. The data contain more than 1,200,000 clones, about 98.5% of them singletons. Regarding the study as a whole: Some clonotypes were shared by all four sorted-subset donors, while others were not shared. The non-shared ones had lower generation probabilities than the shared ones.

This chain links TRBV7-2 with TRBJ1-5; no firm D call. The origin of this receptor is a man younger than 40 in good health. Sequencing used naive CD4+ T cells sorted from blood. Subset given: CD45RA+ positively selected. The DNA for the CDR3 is TGTGCCAGCAGCCCAGAGTTTAGCAATCAGCCCCAGCATTTT. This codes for CASSPEFSNQPQHF.